This paragraph reports one TCR beta chain. This clone was observed once. The target of this receptor is not known. The record has no base qualities; no much larger clone is one base away. The record originates from a study of cytomegalovirus exposure and HLA in healthy donors (dated by TCRdb to 2017 to 2019). A note on the overall study: According to an earlier analysis of 587 of the donors, 150 million to 200 million T cells yielded approximately 120 million unique TCR beta sequences and about 300 Gb of sequence data. In an earlier analysis of about 590 of the donors, high-throughput TCR beta sequencing was used to judge whether each TCR beta V gene segment behaved as functional or pseudogenic. Along with the approximately 670-subject first cohort, a separate validation cohort of around 120 different subjects was used. Typing coverage differed by locus: A, B, C, DRB1 and DQB1 were typed in roughly 620-630 donors, DQA1 in 522, DPA1 in 600 to 610, and DPB1 in around 490. Donor age, sex, ethnicity and CMV serostatus were compiled together with the repertoire data. Both class I and class II loci were covered by HLA typing, at four-digit resolution. An early release covering roughly 600 HLA-typed donors comprised approximately 290 gigabases of sequencing data and around 85 million unique TCR sequences. The genetic ancestry cluster associated with self-reported Caucasian donors included roughly four fifths of the 300 to 450 genotyped donors. Four to six DR-DQ haplotypes were handled as single units for association and clustering, since linkage in the cohort was strong. The aim of the study was to test whether cataloging public T cell receptors could identify signatures of past pathogen exposure. A later genetic analysis used genome-wide SNP genotypes for about three fifths of the 666 donors, treating that subset as a discovery cohort. The study combined high-throughput TCR immunosequencing, statistical association of individual TCRs with disease status, and machine learning to predict cytomegalovirus infection status. Among 398 genotyped donors of the cohort, an average of around 240,000 unique TCR beta nucleotide sequences were sequenced per donor, roughly 20% of them non-productive. Every discovery cohort repertoire had been produced on one sequencing platform. To study patterns of TCR occurrence, a later analysis re-analyzed previously published TCR beta repertoires from 666 donors and added high-resolution HLA genotyping. The later analysis used no new phenotypic data to find candidate immune exposures, relying instead on TCR beta sequences and their occurrence across donors. The study profiled the T cell repertoires of about 640 subjects by immunosequencing and related them to cytomegalovirus serostatus.

Library creation used the immunoSEQ multiplex PCR assay. The multiplex PCR relied on a mix of 60 forward primers for TCR Vbeta segments and 13 reverse primers for TCR Jbeta segments. The CDR3 region of rearranged TCR beta genes was amplified from genomic DNA with a multiplex PCR assay. The Illumina HiSeq System was used to sequence the amplified TCR beta libraries as 87-base-pair reads. Turning to the authors' computational methods: Across the 500 to 750 repertoires, a later analysis counted tens of millions of unique TCR beta chains, 9.5 million to 12 million of which were shared by at least two donors. A nearest-neighbor algorithm error-corrected the raw reads and collapsed the reads into unique sequences, merging closely related sequences to remove PCR and sequencing errors. CDR3 sequences were aligned to IMGT reference sequences to assign V, D and J gene segments. For a sequence to be retained, a match of at least six nucleotides to both a V gene segment and a J gene segment was required. A rearrangement counted as productive if the CDR3 had no stop codons and remained in frame with V and J, and every other rearrangement counted as non-productive. Following IMGT convention, CDR3 was defined as the stretch from the second conserved V-encoded cysteine to the conserved J-encoded phenylalanine. In an earlier analysis of some 550 of the donors, sequences lacking an unambiguous match to a single V gene segment were excluded. An earlier analysis of about 590 of the donors classified V segments as functional when productive rearrangements were above 56.7% and as segregating when the standard deviation between donors was above 5%. A statistical classification framework was built for diagnosing cytomegalovirus status from the catalog of TCR beta chain sequences. In a later analysis, TCR nucleotide sequences were compared against IMGT/GENE-DB human TR gene sequences so that V and J genes could be assigned. Using the TCRdist pipeline, a later analysis assigned CDR3 sequences along with most-parsimonious VDJ recombination scenarios. In a later analysis, every TCR beta chain was defined by the combination of its CDR3 amino acid sequence and its V-gene family, and reads without a unique V-gene family were dropped. A later analysis removed 600 or so highly shared, low-generation-probability nucleotide sequences to deal with suspected cross-contamination and a sequencing artifact. In a later analysis, a clonal expansion index was calculated for each public chain from normalized within-repertoire ranks of inferred template counts. In a later analysis, generation probabilities were computed using a VDJ recombination model fitted to out-of-frame rearrangements, and the results were checked against IGoR. A later analysis scored TCR-TCR, TCR-HLA and TCR-CMV co-occurrence with hypergeometric tests, applying a repertoire-size bias correction to TCR pairs. In a later analysis, false discovery rates were estimated by permuting HLA or CMV assignments 20 times. In a later analysis, co-occurring TCRs were grouped using DBSCAN, with TCRdist sequence similarity added in when clustering inside HLA-allele-positive subsets. Repertoires with fewer than 30,000 or more than 120,000 public chains, plus five repertoires with anomalous nucleotide sharing, were excluded from co-occurrence clustering. TCRdb limited this immuneACCESS table to in-frame rearrangements with V and J called. A share of clones is missing; checked studies link under half to unresolved V genes, and the rest is unexplained. The DNA gave D and trimming, while V, J and clone size come from that table. The table for this sample lists more than 85,000 clones; roughly 67% of them were counted only once. The leading ten clones occupy under 10% of the sample.

On the study overall, not on this receptor specifically: In the study, some 160 TCR beta chains were listed as associated with cytomegalovirus. When HLA alleles, especially DR and DQ, strongly co-occurred, TCR associations were difficult to assign to individual alleles. In both the original and validation cohorts, the classifier was reported to diagnose cytomegalovirus status with high specificity and sensitivity. A later genetic analysis associated a missense DCLRE1C variant with V-gene and J-gene trimming of TCR beta chains, and an independent cohort replicated the association. In a later analysis, HLA-associated TCR beta chains showed more clonal expansion and lower generation probabilities than non-associated chains that were equally common. Linkage disequilibrium might explain the correlated functional status among segregating V segments, but an unknown experimental factor could not be ruled out. This cohort had only TCR beta chains sequenced, and the lack of alpha or paired-chain data limited which features could be detected. Broadly in line with IMGT annotations, most TCR beta V segments showed up in productive rearrangements about 87% or about 30% of the time in an earlier analysis of 587 of the donors. According to a later analysis, most CMV-associated TCR beta chains appeared to be HLA-restricted, and the HLA associations seemed to be driven largely by CMV exposure. In a later analysis, the rate of TCR association differed among HLA loci, with DRB1 alleles having the most associated TCRs and HLA-C alleles having the fewest. Sequencing depth was assumed to be roughly uniform across donors in the presence/absence analyses, though that assumption may not hold. Because counts were too low, about 15 rarely observed V segments, including chromosome 9 orphons, were left out of the earlier analysis of over 550 of the donors. The sequencing pipeline was judged likely to have produced a cluster of highly shared sequence variants as a technical artifact. The authors suggested that the approach could potentially be extended to other disease states and immunological phenotypes. In a later analysis, 15,000 to 20,000 TCR beta sequences were associated with specific HLA alleles at a false discovery rate of 0.05. A further reported finding was that TCR beta sequences accurately predicted the HLA-A and HLA-B alleles for most subjects in the first cohort. Because HLA typing was unavailable for some donors at each locus, only the typed subset was used in association tests. Most TCR sequences were seen in very few donors, while some public TCRs were found in many individuals. In a later genetic analysis, fewer N-insertions in productive TCRs were reported among donors in an Asian-associated ancestry cluster than the roughly 700-donor mean. Three of the identified cytomegalovirus-associated TCR beta chains were confirmed in vitro to be specific for cytomegalovirus antigens. Immune exposure information for the cohort was limited to CMV serostatus. According to a later analysis, parvovirus B19, influenza, CMV and Epstein-Barr virus appeared linked to several top co-occurrence clusters.

The cohort consisted of some 730 healthy bone marrow donors. All cohort members were sampled while nominally healthy, although unrecorded immune exposures were likely present. The donor was CMV seronegative and belonged to the group of approximately 320 seronegative cohort members. A peripheral blood sample was provided by each donor, and peripheral blood mononuclear cells were used for TCR beta sequencing. Genomic DNA was extracted from the blood cell samples with the Qiagen DNeasy Blood Extraction Kit. Sequencing was performed on PBMCs. This TCR was recovered from a man in his forties in good health and CMV-seronegative.

For the CDR3, the sequence is CASSGQGATWDEQFF. The DNA sequence is given as TGTGCCAGCAGTGGACAGGGGGCAACTTGGGATGAGCAGTTCTTC. The chain uses TRBV2 and TRBJ2-1, with 10 junctional bases fitting TRBD1. The CDR3 holds 15 amino acids from the cysteine to the phenylalanine. The retained sequence is limited to the CDR3, 45 bases, with the frame set at the first base. For CDR1 and CDR2, the germline V gene lists SNHLY and FYNNEI. The germline V end is reduced by 4 bases and the J end by 8 bases; junction bases left unmatched: 8.